Each of the 2 T cell receptor beta chains below was sequenced from the same sample in a study of T cells in Graves' hyperthyroidism and ophthalmopathy. Amplified TCR beta CDR3 regions derived from RNA transcripts. Using the HTBI primer set, a first-round RT-PCR was run on the TCR CDR3. One entry per CDR3 protein, called by TCRdb with MiXCR from the multiplex PCR reads. This table holds 380,000 or so distinct CDR3 sequences, roughly 13% found once. Sequencing input: blood. These receptors all stem from a man aged 25 to 40 with Graves' hyperthyroidism that later progressed to Graves' ophthalmopathy.

This clonotype occurred many times. The chain links TRBV5-5 to TRBJ1-2; D gene unclear. The V end was cut by 1 base, the J end by 8 bases, with 9 bases between. The V gene's germline CDR1 is SGHKS and CDR2 YYEKEE (reference sequence). The CDR3 extends over 12 amino acids. CDR3 nucleotides: TGTGCCAGCAGCTTGACCTCCTGGGGCTACACCTTC. This sequence encodes CASSLTSWGYTF. Based on the CDR3 plus reference TRBV5-5 and TRBJ1-2, the full variable domain is DAGVTQSPTHLIKTRGQQVTLRCSPISGHKSVSWYQQVLGQGPQFIFQYYEKEERGRGNFPDRFSARQFPNYSSELNVNALLLGDSALYLCASSLTSWGYTFGSGTRLTVV.

There are many counts of this clonotype. The CDR3: CASGPLAGLNSYEQYF. For the CDR3, the DNA is TGTGCCAGTGGCCCCCTAGCGGGGCTAAACTCCTACGAGCAGTACTTC. The chain has TRBV28 and TRBJ2-7; TRBD2 aligns across 9 bases. V was pared by 9 bases and J by 0 bases, with 12 bases of the junction left unmatched. The germline CDR1 and CDR2 sequences are MDHEN and SYDVKM. The CDR3 contains 16 residues.